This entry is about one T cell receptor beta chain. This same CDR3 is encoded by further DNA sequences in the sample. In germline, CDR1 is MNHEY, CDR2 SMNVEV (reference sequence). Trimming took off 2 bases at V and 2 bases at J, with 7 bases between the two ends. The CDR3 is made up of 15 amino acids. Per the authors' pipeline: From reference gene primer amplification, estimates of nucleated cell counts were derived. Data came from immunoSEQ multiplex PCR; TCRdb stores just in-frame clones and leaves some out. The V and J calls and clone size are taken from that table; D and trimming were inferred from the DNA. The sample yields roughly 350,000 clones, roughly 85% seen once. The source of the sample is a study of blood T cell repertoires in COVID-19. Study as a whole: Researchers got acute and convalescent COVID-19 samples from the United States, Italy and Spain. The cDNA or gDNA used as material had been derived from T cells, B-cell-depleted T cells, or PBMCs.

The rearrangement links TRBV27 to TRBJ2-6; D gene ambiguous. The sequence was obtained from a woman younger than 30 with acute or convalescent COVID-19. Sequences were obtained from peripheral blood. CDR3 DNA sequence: TGTGCCAGCAGTTTAGCTGGCCCTGGGGCCAACGTCCTGACTTTC. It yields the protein CASSLAGPGANVLTF.